These 28 T cell receptor beta chains were sequenced from one sample in a study of T cell responses to AZD1222 COVID-19 vaccine. Generated by immunoSEQ multiplex PCR, the TCRdb table keeps only in-frame clones and is missing some. The sample has about 140,000 clones, over 85% seen once. Sequencing used peripheral blood, obtained on day 0 of MenACWY control vaccination. These receptors all come from an adult in good health.

The chain has TRBV28 and TRBJ2-1, with 7 bases matching TRBD1. Germline V gives CDR1 MDHEN, CDR2 SYDVKM. Germline trimming cut 2 bases from V and 10 bases from J; bases unmatched to any gene: 14. CDR3 length: 16 amino acids. The chain's CDR3 is CASSLNPGQGVFEQFF. The CDR3 DNA is TGTGCCAGCAGTTTAAACCCCGGGCAGGGGGTTTTCGAGCAGTTCTTC.

The rearrangement uses TRBV5-6 and TRBJ1-2; D is unresolved. Per germline, CDR1 SGHDT and CDR2 YYEEEE. This CDR3 is built from 17 residues. V lost 4 bases to trimming and J lost 4 bases, with 23 bases between them. CDR3 bases: TGTGCCAGCAGCGGGGAGGAATGGCAGTGGGCAACCTATGGCTACACCTTC. Protein sequence: CASSGEEWQWATYGYTF.

V usage is TRBV9 and J usage is TRBJ1-1; D is perhaps TRBD1 (5 bases). Germline V gene lookup returns CDR1 SGDLS and CDR2 YYNGEE. The CDR3 runs to 15 residues. V gave up 4 bases and J gave up 5 bases, with 18 bases separating them. The CDR3 nucleotides are TGTGCCAGCAGCAGAGTCTCAAAGGGGTATACTGAAGCTTTCTTT. Its translation is CASSRVSKGYTEAFF.

The V call is TRBV5-1, the J call TRBJ2-1; weak D call: TRBD2 (6 bases). This CDR3 is 15 amino acids long. Germline assignment: CDR1 SGHRS and CDR2 YFSETQ. V lost 2 bases, J lost 7 bases, and 16 bases lay in between. The CDR3 DNA reads TGCGCCAGCAGCTTAACTAGCACCCTAGGGAATGAGCAGTTCTTC. Translated: CASSLTSTLGNEQFF.

A remark on this clone: The same CDR3 is also encoded by other DNA sequences in this sample. This chain uses TRBV5-6 with TRBJ1-1; D gene uncertain. V was shortened by 4 bases and J by 5 bases, with 9 bases between the two germline ends. Germline V lookup: CDR1 SGHDT, CDR2 YYEEEE. The CDR3 is 12 amino acids. CDR3 amino acids: CASSLRGTEAFF. As DNA, the CDR3 is TGTGCCAGCAGCCTTCGTGGGACTGAAGCTTTCTTT.

The CDR3 region is CASSLVSGQAGYTF. CDR3 DNA sequence: TGTGCCAGCAGCTTGGTGTCCGGACAGGCCGGCTACACCTTC. The chain uses TRBV5-4 and TRBJ1-2; 7 bases agree with TRBD1. This CDR3 is 14 amino acids long. In germline, CDR1 is SGHNT, CDR2 YYREEE (reference sequence). The ends lost 0 bases at V and 8 bases at J; junction bases unmatched: 7. Together with reference TRBV5-4 and TRBJ1-2, the CDR3 gives the full variable domain: ETGVTQSPTHLIKTRGQQVTLRCSSQSGHNTVSWYQQALGQGPQFIFQYYREEENGRGNFPPRFSGLQFPNYSSELNVNALELDDSALYLCASSLVSGQAGYTFGSGTRLTVV.

This clone was picked up one time. V and J are TRBV19 and TRBJ2-7; D is possibly TRBD1 (6 bases). This CDR3 is built from 15 residues. The V gene's germline CDR1 is LNHDA and CDR2 SQIVND (reference sequence). The V gene lost 10 bases and the J gene lost 4 bases, with 23 bases spanning the gap. The CDR3 is CATRWSGDELYEQYF. In DNA, the CDR3 is TGTGCCACCCGCTGGTCAGGGGACGAATTGTACGAGCAGTACTTC.

This clone was seen only once. This chain joins TRBV7-9 and TRBJ1-1; possibly TRBD1 for D (5 bases). The V end lost 5 bases, the J end lost 2 bases, and 18 bases lay between the germline ends. Germline lookup yields CDR1 SEHNR and CDR2 FQNEAQ (reference sequence). This CDR3 region has 16 residues. The chain's CDR3 is CASSQQPGTENTEAFF. The CDR3 bases are TGTGCCAGCAGCCAACAACCCGGGACGGAAAACACTGAAGCTTTCTTT. The variable domain in full, with the rest retrieved from reference TRBV7-9 and TRBJ1-1, is DTGVSQNPRHKITKRGQNVTFRCDPISEHNRLYWYRQTLGQGPEFLTYFQNEAQLEKSRLLSDRFSAERPKGSFSTLEIQRTEQGDSAMYLCASSQQPGTENTEAFFGQGTRLTVV.

This clone was detected only once. The CDR3 DNA is TGTGCCAGTACTGAGGGACGATATAATTCACCCCTCCACTTT. Residues: CASTEGRYNSPLHF. This chain uses TRBV19 with TRBJ1-6; TRBD1 might be the D (5 bases). Germline-derived CDR1 and CDR2 are LNHDA and SQIVND (reference sequence). The CDR3 loop spans 14 amino acids. V was cut by 7 bases and J by 4 bases, with 11 bases left in between. Full variable domain (outside the CDR3, taken from reference TRBV19 and TRBJ1-6): DGGITQSPKYLFRKEGQNVTLSCEQNLNHDAMYWYRQDPGQGLRLIYYSQIVNDFQKGDIAEGYSVSREKKESFPLTVTSAQKNPTAFYLCASTEGRYNSPLHFGNGTRLTVT.

The chain joins TRBV5-1 to TRBJ1-2, with 7 bases identical to TRBD1. The germline gives CDR1 SGHRS, CDR2 YFSETQ. J was trimmed by 4 bases and V by 5 bases; bases with no gene match: 8. The CDR3 contains 14 residues. The CDR3 loop is CASSGGTEAYGYTF. Here the CDR3 DNA reads TGCGCCAGCAGTGGTGGGACAGAAGCCTATGGCTACACCTTC.

The chain couples TRBV6-2 or TRBV6-3 to TRBJ2-7; D may be TRBD2 (7 bases). Trimming removed 2 bases at V and 5 bases at J, with 19 bases between. The CDR3 totals 16 residues. Per germline, CDR1 MNHEY and CDR2 SVGEGT. CDR3 nucleotide sequence: TGTGCCAGCAGTTACCGGGGGGCCAGGGCAGGAAACGAGCAGTACTTC. Translated: CASSYRGARAGNEQYF.

The rearrangement joins TRBV7-3 to TRBJ2-1, with D perhaps TRBD2 (6 bases). The CDR3 is 16 amino acids. Trimming removed 1 base at V and 6 bases at J, with 16 bases between. Per the germline V gene, CDR1 is SGHTA and CDR2 is FQGTGA. The chain's CDR3 is CASSLKAGGRVNEQFF. Here the CDR3 DNA reads TGTGCCAGCAGCTTAAAGGCAGGAGGGCGGGTCAATGAGCAGTTCTTC.

The chain employs TRBV19 and TRBJ1-2; D gene unclear. The CDR3 consists of 14 residues. Between the trimmed V and J ends, which lost 4 bases and 4 bases, there was a span of 13 bases. Looked up from germline, CDR1 is LNHDA and CDR2 is SQIVND (reference sequence). CDR3 region: CASSSQPALYGYTF. CDR3 in DNA: TGTGCCAGTAGTAGTCAACCCGCTCTCTATGGCTACACCTTC.

V and J are TRBV2 and TRBJ2-5; D not resolved. The V gene's germline CDR1 is SNHLY and CDR2 FYNNEI. The CDR3 loop spans 12 amino acids. Trimming cost V 6 bases and J 0 bases, with 5 bases left between them. For the CDR3, the DNA is TGTGCCAGCAGCCGGTACCAAGAGACCCAGTACTTC. It is translated as CASSRYQETQYF. The entire variable domain, with the rest obtained from reference TRBV2 and TRBJ2-5, is as follows: EPEVTQTPSHQVTQMGQEVILRCVPISNHLYFYWYRQILGQKVEFLVSFYNNEISEKSEIFDDQFSVERPDGSNFTLKIRSTKLEDSAMYFCASSRYQETQYFGPGTRLLVL.

This chain uses TRBV2 with TRBJ2-3, with D perhaps matching TRBD2 (5 bases). Germline V gene lookup returns CDR1 SNHLY and CDR2 FYNNEI. V was trimmed by 4 bases and J by 2 bases, leaving 16 bases between them. The CDR3 contains 16 residues. The CDR3 DNA reads TGTGCCAGCAGTGGGGCGGGCGGACCTTACACAGATACGCAGTATTTT. It specifies CASSGAGGPYTDTQYF.

V is TRBV3-1 (or the pseudogene TRBV3-2) and J is TRBJ1-2, with D perhaps matching TRBD1 (5 bases). V shed 4 bases and J shed 5 bases, with 11 bases lying between them. Germline V CDR1 and CDR2: LGHDT, YNNKEL (reference sequence). The CDR3 is 13 amino acids. CDR3 bases: TGTGCCAGCAGCCTCAAGGGACCTTATGGCTACACCTTC. It encodes CASSLKGPYGYTF.

The chain joins TRBV4-2 to TRBJ1-1, with a tentative D call TRBD1 (6 bases). Trimming took 6 bases from V and 1 from J, leaving 15 bases between them. The CDR3 has 15 amino acids. Germline CDR1 and CDR2: LGHNA and YNFKEQ. The CDR3 DNA follows: TGTGCCAGCAGATCAAAGGGGGTTTCGAACACTGAAGCTTTCTTT. Protein product: CASRSKGVSNTEAFF.

The chain links TRBV5-1 to TRBJ1-1; 12 nucleotides agree with TRBD1. Looked up from germline, CDR1 is SGHRS and CDR2 is YFSETQ. The CDR3 sequence is 16 residues long. The V segment lost 0 bases and the J segment 5 bases; nucleotides outside the gene matches: 5. CDR3 in DNA: TGCGCCAGCAGCTTGGCCGGGACAGGGGGCTTTACTGAAGCTTTCTTT. This translates into CASSLAGTGGFTEAFF.

The gene calls are TRBV7-2 and TRBJ2-7, with D unclear. Germline-derived CDR1 and CDR2 are SGHTA and FQGNSA. CDR3 length: 15 residues. Deletions cut 0 bases from V and 1 base from J, with 10 bases between. CDR3 in DNA: TGTGCCAGCAGCTTAGCCCATAACCCATCCTACGAGCAGTACTTC. It specifies CASSLAHNPSYEQYF.

This clone has only one observation. This chain links TRBV6-4 with TRBJ1-1; TRBD1 agrees at 8 bases. The CDR3 covers 13 residues. V lost 6 bases to trimming and J lost 4 bases; unmatched junction nucleotides: 4. Per germline, CDR1 MRHNA and CDR2 SNTAGT. The CDR3 nucleotides read TGTGCCAGCAGCCCCGGACAGGGCACTGAAGCTTTCTTT. Its protein product is CASSPGQGTEAFF.

The V call is TRBV27, the J call TRBJ2-7; D is unresolved. The CDR3 loop spans 14 amino acids. Between the trimmed V and J ends, which lost 1 base and 4 bases, there was a span of 11 bases. Germline CDR1 is MNHEY and CDR2 is SMNVEV (reference sequence). The CDR3 DNA reads as TGTGCCAGCAGTTTATACGGGCTGGGGTACGAGCAGTACTTC. Protein: CASSLYGLGYEQYF.

This clone was picked up a small number of times. This chain links TRBV6-5 with TRBJ2-7; the match to TRBD1 covers 8 bases. The length of the CDR3 is 13 residues. Germline V gene sequence: CDR1 MNHEY, CDR2 SVGAGI. The junction had 9 bases not matched to a gene; V was cut back by 8 bases and J by 6 bases. The CDR3 region has the DNA TGTGCCAGCGCGGACAGGGTGACAAGCGAGCAGTACTTC. This codes for CASADRVTSEQYF.

The chain recombines TRBV27 with TRBJ1-2; TRBD1 is a possible D gene (6 bases). The length of the CDR3 is 15 residues. Trimming pared 6 bases from V and 0 bases from J, leaving 14 bases between. CDR1 is MNHEY, CDR2 SMNVEV, per germline (reference sequence). In nucleotides, the CDR3 is TGTGCCAGCAGCCATGGACAGCCTACTAACTATGGCTACACCTTC. Translation: CASSHGQPTNYGYTF.

The rearrangement joins TRBV12-5 to TRBJ2-5, with 9 bases matching TRBD2. The germline CDR1 and CDR2 sequences are LGHNT and FRNRAP. The CDR3 loop spans 13 amino acids. With V trimmed by 6 bases and J by 3 bases, 2 bases remained unmatched. The CDR3 reads CASGASGEETQYF. The CDR3 nucleotides read TGTGCTAGTGGGGCTAGCGGGGAAGAGACCCAGTACTTC.

The chain has TRBV4-1 and TRBJ2-1, with D maybe TRBD2 (6 bases). This CDR3 spans 14 amino acids. Germline assignment: CDR1 MGHRA and CDR2 YSYEKL. Trimming removed 4 bases at V and 5 bases at J, with 12 bases between. CDR3 in amino acids: CASSPPGGDNEQFF. The CDR3 nucleotides read TGCGCCAGCAGCCCACCCGGGGGAGACAATGAGCAGTTCTTC.

The chain carries TRBV20-1 and TRBJ2-3; TRBD1 is a possible D gene (6 bases). V was clipped by 3 bases and J by 1 base, with 8 bases between them. Germline loops: CDR1 DFQATT, CDR2 SNEGSKA (reference sequence). The CDR3 contains 13 residues. In nucleotides, the CDR3 is TGCAGTGCTAGTCGACAGGGCACAGATACGCAGTATTTT. Translating it yields CSASRQGTDTQYF.

The genes are TRBV29-1 and TRBJ2-7; 9 nucleotides agree with TRBD1. Trimming at V came to 6 bases and at J to 4 bases, leaving 7 bases not matched to a gene. Looked up from germline, CDR1 is SQVTM and CDR2 is ANQGSEA. CDR3 length: 13 residues. The CDR3 DNA is TGCAGCGTCGGGGACAGGGCAAATTACGAGCAGTACTTC. Translating gives CSVGDRANYEQYF.

The chain employs TRBV5-1 and TRBJ2-7; 7 bases are a match to TRBD2. Germline V lookup: CDR1 SGHRS, CDR2 YFSETQ. The CDR3 runs to 14 residues. V shed 2 bases and J 2 bases; nucleotides not matched to a gene: 4. The CDR3 reads CASSLSGGAYEQYF. DNA for the CDR3: TGCGCCAGCAGCTTATCGGGGGGAGCCTACGAGCAGTACTTC.